The clone carrying this TCR beta chain was detected many times. The sample comes from a study of identical twins. TCRdb processed the 5' RACE reads anew with MiXCR; each CDR3 protein has one entry. The table has roughly 630,000 distinct CDR3 sequences, just over 7% seen once. The CDR3 loop spans 16 amino acids. The V gene lost 1 base and the J gene lost 0 bases, with 10 bases spanning the gap. These data are also associated with another study on yellow fever vaccine responses in identical twins.

The chain couples TRBV12-3 or TRBV12-4 to TRBJ2-1, with a possible D match to TRBD2 (5 bases). The source material was PBMCs. The TCR sequence derives from a woman aged 18-29 years in good health. CDR3 nucleotide sequence: TGTGCCAGCAGTTTAGTAGCGTGGAGCTCCTACAATGAGCAGTTCTTC. Residues: CASSLVAWSSYNEQFF.